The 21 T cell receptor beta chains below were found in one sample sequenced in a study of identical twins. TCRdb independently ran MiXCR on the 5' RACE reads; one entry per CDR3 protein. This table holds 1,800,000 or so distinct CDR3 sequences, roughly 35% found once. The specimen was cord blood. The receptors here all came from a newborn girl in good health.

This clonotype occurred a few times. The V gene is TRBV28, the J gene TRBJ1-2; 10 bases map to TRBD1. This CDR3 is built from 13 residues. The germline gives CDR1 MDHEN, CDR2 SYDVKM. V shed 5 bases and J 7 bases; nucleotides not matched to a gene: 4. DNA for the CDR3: TGTGCCAGCAGTACGGGACAGGGGTTTGGCTACACCTTC. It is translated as CASSTGQGFGYTF.

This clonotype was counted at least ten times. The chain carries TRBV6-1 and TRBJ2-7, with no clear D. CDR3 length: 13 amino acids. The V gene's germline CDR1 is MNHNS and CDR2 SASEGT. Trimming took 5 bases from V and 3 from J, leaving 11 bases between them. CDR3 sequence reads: CASSPSNSYEQYF. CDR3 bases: TGTGCCAGCAGTCCCTCCAACAGCTACGAGCAGTACTTC.

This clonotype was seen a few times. CDR3 bases: TGTGCCAGCAGTTCCGACAGGGCGAACTACAATGAGCAGTTCTTC. Encoded protein: CASSSDRANYNEQFF. The V gene is TRBV6-6, the J gene TRBJ2-1, with 7 bases identical to TRBD1. The V segment lost 4 bases and the J segment 3 bases; nucleotides outside the gene matches: 6. Looked up from germline, CDR1 is MNHNY and CDR2 is SVGAGI (reference sequence). The CDR3 spans 15 residues.

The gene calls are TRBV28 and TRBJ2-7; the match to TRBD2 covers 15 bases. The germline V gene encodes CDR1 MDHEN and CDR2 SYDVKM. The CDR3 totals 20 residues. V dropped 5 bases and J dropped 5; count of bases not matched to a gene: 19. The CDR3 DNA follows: TGTGCCAGCAGTGCCCCCGCAGGAGCGGGACTAGCGGGAGGTCTGGACGAGCAGTACTTC. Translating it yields CASSAPAGAGLAGGLDEQYF.

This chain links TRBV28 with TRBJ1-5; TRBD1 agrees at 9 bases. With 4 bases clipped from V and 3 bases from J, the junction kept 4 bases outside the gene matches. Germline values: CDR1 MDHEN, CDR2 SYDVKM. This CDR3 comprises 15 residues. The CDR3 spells CASSYGQGFNQPQHF. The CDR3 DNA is TGTGCCAGCAGTTACGGACAGGGGTTCAATCAGCCCCAGCATTTT.

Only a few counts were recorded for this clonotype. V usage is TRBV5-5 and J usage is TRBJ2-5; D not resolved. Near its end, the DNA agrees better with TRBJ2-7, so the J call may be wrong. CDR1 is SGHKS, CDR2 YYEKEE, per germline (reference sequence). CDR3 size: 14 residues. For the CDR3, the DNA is TGTGCCAGCAGCTTGGAGTGGGTCTCCTACGAGCAGTACTTC. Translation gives CASSLEWVSYEQYF.

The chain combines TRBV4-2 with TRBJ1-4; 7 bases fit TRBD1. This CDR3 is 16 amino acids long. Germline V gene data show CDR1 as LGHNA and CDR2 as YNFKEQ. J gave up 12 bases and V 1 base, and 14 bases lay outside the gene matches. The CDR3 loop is CASSQGLGGWEEELFF. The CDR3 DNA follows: TGTGCCAGCAGCCAAGGACTAGGGGGCTGGGAAGAAGAACTGTTTTTT.

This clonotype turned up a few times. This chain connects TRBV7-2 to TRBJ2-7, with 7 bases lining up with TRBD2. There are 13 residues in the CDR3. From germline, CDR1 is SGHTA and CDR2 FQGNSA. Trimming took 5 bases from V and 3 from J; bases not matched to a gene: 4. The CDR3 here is CASSKGLVYEQYF. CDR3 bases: TGTGCCAGCAGCAAAGGACTAGTCTACGAGCAGTACTTC. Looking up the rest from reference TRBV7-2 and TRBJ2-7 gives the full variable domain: GAGVSQSPSNKVTEKGKDVELRCDPISGHTALYWYRQSLGQGLEFLIYFQGNSAPDKSGLPSDRFSAERTGGSVSTLTIQRTQQEDSAVYLCASSKGLVYEQYFGPGTRLTVT.

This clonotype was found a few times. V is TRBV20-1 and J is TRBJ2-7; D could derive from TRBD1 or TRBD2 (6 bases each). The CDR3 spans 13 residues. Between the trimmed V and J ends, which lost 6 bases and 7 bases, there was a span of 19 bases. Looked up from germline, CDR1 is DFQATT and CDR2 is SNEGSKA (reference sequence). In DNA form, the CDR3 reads TGCAGTGCGAGGGGGGCAGGTAGCTGGGAGCAGTACTTC. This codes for CSARGAGSWEQYF.

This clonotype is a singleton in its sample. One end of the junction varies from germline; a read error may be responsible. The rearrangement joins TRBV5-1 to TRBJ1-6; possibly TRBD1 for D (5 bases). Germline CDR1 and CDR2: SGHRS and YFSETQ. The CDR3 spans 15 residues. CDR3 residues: CASSLGGRENSPPHF. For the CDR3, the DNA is TGCGCCAGCAGCTTGGGAGGCAGGGAGAATTCACCCCCCCACTTT.

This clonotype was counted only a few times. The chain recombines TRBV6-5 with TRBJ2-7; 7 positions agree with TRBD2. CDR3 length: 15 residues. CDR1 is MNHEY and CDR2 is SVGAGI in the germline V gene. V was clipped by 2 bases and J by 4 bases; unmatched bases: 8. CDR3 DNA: TGTGCCAGCAGTTACGTAAGACAGCGGGGATACGAGCAGTACTTC. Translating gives CASSYVRQRGYEQYF.

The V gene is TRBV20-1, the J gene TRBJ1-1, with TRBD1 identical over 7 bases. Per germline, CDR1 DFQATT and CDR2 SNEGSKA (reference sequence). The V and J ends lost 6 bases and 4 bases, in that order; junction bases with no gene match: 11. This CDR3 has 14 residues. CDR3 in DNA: TGCAGTGCCCCAAGACAGGGAAGTTCCACTGAAGCTTTCTTT. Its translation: CSAPRQGSSTEAFF.

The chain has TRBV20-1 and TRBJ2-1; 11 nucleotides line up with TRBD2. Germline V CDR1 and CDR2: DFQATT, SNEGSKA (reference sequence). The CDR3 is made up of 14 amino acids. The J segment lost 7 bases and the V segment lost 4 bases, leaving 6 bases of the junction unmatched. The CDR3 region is CSAITSGSKNEQFF. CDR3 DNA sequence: TGCAGTGCTATAACTAGCGGGAGTAAGAATGAGCAGTTCTTC.

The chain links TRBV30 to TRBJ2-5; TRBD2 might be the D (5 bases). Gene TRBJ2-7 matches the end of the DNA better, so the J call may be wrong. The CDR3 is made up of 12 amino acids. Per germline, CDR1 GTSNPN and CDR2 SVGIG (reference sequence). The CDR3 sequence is CAWSVTGIEQYF. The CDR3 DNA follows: TGTGCCTGGAGTGTAACCGGGATCGAGCAGTACTTC.

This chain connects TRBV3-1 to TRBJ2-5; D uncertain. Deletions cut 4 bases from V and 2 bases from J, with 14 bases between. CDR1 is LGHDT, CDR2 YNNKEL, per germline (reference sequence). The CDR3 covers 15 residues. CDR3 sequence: CASSPPSDLQETQYF. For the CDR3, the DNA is TGTGCCAGCAGCCCGCCCTCCGACTTACAAGAGACCCAGTACTTC.

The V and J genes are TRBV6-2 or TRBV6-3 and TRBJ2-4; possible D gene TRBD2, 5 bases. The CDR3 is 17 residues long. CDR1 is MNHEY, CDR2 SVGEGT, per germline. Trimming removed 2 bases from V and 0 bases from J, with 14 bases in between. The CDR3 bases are TGTGCCAGCAGTTACCCCGGACTCCCCTTAGCCAAAAACATTCAGTACTTC. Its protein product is CASSYPGLPLAKNIQYF.

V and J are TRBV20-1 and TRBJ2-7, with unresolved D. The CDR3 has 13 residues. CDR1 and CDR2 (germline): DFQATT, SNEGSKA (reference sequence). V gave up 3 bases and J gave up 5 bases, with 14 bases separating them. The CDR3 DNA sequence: TGCAGTGCTAGCGGCCTATCGCCCGACGAGCAGTACTTC. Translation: CSASGLSPDEQYF.

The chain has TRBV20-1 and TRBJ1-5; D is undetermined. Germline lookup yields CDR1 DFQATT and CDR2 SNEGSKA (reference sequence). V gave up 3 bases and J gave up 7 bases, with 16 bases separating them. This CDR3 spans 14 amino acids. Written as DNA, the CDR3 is TGCAGTGCTAGCGCGGCTCGCTTTGGGCAGCCCCAGCATTTT. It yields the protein CSASAARFGQPQHF.

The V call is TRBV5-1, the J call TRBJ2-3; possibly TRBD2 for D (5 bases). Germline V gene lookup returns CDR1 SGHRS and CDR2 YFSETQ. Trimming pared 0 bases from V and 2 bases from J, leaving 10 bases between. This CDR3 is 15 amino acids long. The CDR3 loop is CASSLGELPTDTQYF. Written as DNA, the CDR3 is TGCGCCAGCAGCTTGGGGGAGCTTCCCACAGATACGCAGTATTTT. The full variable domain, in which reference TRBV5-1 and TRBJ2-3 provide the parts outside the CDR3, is KAGVTQTPRYLIKTRGQQVTLSCSPISGHRSVSWYQQTPGQGLQFLFEYFSETQRNKGNFPGRFSGRQFSNSRSEMNVSTLELGDSALYLCASSLGELPTDTQYFGPGTRLTVL.

The CDR3 bases are TGCAGTGCTAGCGGGGGGGCCCCTGTTAAGGAGACCCAGTACTTC. This translates into CSASGGAPVKETQYF. The V call is TRBV20-1, the J call TRBJ2-5; 8 bases are shared with TRBD2. Germline V gives CDR1 DFQATT, CDR2 SNEGSKA (reference sequence). The CDR3 totals 15 residues. V lost 3 bases to trimming and J lost 5 bases; unmatched junction nucleotides: 11.

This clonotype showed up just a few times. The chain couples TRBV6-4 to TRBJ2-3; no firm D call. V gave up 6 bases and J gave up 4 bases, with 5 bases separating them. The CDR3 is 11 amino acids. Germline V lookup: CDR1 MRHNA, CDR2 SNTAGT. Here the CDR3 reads CASRWADTQYF. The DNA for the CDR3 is TGTGCCAGCAGATGGGCAGATACGCAGTATTTT.